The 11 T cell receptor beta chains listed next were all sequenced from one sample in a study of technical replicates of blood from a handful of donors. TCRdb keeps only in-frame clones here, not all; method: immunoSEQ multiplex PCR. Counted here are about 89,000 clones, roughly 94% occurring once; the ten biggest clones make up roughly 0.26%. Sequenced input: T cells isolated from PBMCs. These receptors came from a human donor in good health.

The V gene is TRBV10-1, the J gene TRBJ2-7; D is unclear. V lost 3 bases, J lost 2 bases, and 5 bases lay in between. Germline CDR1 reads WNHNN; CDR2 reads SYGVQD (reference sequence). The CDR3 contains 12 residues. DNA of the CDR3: TGCGCCAGCAGTGATGACACCTACGAGCAGTACTTC. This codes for CASSDDTYEQYF.

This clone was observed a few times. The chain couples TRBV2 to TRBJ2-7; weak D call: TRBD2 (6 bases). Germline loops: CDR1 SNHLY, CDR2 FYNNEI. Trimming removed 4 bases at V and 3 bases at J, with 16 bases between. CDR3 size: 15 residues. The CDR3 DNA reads TGTGCCAGCAGTGGTGGTAGCGGCAGATACTACGAGCAGTACTTC. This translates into CASSGGSGRYYEQYF.

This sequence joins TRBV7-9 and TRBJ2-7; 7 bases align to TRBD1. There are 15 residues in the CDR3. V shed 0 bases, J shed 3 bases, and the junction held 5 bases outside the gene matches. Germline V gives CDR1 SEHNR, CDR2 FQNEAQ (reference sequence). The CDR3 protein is CASSLATGSLYEQYF. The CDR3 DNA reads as TGTGCCAGCAGCTTAGCGACAGGGTCCCTCTACGAGCAGTACTTC.

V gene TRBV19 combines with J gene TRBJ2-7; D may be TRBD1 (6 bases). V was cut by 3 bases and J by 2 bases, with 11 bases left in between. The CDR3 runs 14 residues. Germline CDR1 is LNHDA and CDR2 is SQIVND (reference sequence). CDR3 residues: CASSIEHRAYEQYF. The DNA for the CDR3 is TGTGCCAGTAGTATTGAGCACAGGGCCTACGAGCAGTACTTC.

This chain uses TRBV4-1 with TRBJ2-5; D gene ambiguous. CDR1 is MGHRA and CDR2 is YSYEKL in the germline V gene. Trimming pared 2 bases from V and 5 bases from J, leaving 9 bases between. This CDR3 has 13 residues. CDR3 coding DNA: TGCGCCAGCAGCCAATTTTCCAGTGAGACCCAGTACTTC. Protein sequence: CASSQFSSETQYF.

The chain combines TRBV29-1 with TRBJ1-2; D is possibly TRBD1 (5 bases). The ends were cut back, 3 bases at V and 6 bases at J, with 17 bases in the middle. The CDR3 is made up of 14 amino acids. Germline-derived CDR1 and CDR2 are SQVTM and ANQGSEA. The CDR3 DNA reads TGCAGCGTTGATATCCTGGGGCCGCCCGATGGCTACACCTTC. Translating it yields CSVDILGPPDGYTF.

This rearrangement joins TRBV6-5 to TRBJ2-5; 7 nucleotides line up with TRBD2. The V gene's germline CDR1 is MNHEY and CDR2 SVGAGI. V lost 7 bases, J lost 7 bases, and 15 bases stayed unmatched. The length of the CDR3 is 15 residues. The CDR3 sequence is CASNRGSGLLGTQYF. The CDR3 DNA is TGTGCCAGCAACCGCGGGAGTGGGCTTTTGGGGACCCAGTACTTC.

In DNA, the CDR3 is TGTGCCAGTAGTAGCCAACAGGGCAGGGAGCTGTTTTTT. The encoded protein is CASSSQQGRELFF. The chain links TRBV19 to TRBJ2-2; D may be TRBD1 (6 bases). The germline V and J ends were trimmed by 4 bases and 9 bases, with 12 bases remaining between them. Germline CDR1 LNHDA, CDR2 SQIVND (reference sequence). There are 13 residues in the CDR3.

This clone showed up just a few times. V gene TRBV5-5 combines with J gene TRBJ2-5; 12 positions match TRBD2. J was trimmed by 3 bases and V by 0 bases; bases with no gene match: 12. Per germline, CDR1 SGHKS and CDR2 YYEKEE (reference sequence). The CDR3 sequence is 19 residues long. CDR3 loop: CASSLEGARGLAGKETQYF. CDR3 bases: TGTGCCAGCAGCTTGGAGGGGGCAAGGGGACTAGCGGGTAAAGAGACCCAGTACTTC.

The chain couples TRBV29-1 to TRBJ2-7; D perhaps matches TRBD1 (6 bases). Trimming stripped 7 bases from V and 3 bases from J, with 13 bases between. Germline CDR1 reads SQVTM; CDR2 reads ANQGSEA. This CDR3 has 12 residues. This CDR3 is CSAKQGDYEQYF. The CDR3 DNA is TGCAGCGCGAAACAGGGCGACTACGAGCAGTACTTC.

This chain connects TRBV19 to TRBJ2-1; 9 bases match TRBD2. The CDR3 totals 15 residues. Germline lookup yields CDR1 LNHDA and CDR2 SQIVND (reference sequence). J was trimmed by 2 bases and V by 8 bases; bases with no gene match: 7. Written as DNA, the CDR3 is TGTGCCAGTGGTGTAGCGGGAGTGGCCTACAATGAGCAGTTCTTC. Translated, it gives CASGVAGVAYNEQFF. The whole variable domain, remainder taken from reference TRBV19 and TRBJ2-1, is DGGITQSPKYLFRKEGQNVTLSCEQNLNHDAMYWYRQDPGQGLRLIYYSQIVNDFQKGDIAEGYSVSREKKESFPLTVTSAQKNPTAFYLCASGVAGVAYNEQFFGPGTRLTVL.